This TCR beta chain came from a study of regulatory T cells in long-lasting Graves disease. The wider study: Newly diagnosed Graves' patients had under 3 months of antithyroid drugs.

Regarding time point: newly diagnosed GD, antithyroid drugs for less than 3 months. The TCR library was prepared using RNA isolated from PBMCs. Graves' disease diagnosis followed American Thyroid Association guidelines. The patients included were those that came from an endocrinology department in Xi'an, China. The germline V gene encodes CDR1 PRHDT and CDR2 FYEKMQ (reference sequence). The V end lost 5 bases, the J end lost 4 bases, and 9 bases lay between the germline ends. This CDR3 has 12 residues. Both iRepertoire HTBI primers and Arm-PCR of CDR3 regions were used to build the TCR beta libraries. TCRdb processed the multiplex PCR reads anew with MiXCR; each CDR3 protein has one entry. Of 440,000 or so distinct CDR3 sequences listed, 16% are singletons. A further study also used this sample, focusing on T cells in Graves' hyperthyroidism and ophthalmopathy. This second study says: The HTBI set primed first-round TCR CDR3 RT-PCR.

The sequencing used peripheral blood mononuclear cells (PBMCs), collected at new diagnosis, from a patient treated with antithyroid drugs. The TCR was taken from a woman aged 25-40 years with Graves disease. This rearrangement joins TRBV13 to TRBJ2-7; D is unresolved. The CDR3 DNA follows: TGTGCCAGCAGCCATTCAAGGTACGAGCAGTACTTC. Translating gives CASSHSRYEQYF.